The clone carrying this T cell receptor beta chain was seen ten or more times. The antigen is undetermined. The sample originates from a study of identical twins. The cDNA had a unique molecular identifier and a template-switch universal primer site. TCRdb recomputed calls from the 5' RACE reads with MiXCR, one row per CDR3 protein. There are more than 650,000 distinct CDR3 sequences in the sample; around 6% occur only once, and around 1.7% lies in the top ten. The ends were cut back, 3 bases at V and 6 bases at J, with 12 bases in the middle. Germline lookup yields CDR1 SGHTA and CDR2 FQGNSA. CDR3 length: 15 amino acids. Findings of the study overall: An excess of low generation probability was shown by twin-shared out-of-frame alpha sequences. Out-of-frame beta chain sequences displayed weaker excess sharing between twins.

Input material: naive T cells sorted from blood. The origin of this receptor is a man aged 18 to 35 in good health. This chain links TRBV7-2 with TRBJ1-6; D possibly corresponds to TRBD1 (6 bases). The CDR3 nucleotides read TGTGCCAGCAGCTTCAGCGCAGGGGTTAATTCACCCCTCCACTTT. Protein: CASSFSAGVNSPLHF.